The entry below gives a single T cell receptor (beta chain) sequence along with its context. The antigen is unknown. The data stem from a study of cytomegalovirus exposure and HLA in healthy donors. As for the study in general: Among about 179 million T cells, an earlier analysis found 90 million to 130 million unique TCR beta sequences. Broader study findings: Sequencing likely caused a cluster of highly shared sequence variants. Available immune exposure information was restricted to CMV serostatus only.

The CDR3 extends over 13 amino acids. V was clipped by 4 bases and J by 2 bases, with 9 bases between them. Germline assignment: CDR1 LGHNA and CDR2 YNFKEQ. The PCR ran on 60 Vbeta and 13 Jbeta primers. As originally analysed: Approximately 78 million unique TCR beta chains, roughly 11 million of them shared, were counted by a later analysis. Sequencing used immunoSEQ multiplex PCR; TCRdb keeps in-frame clones, though not all of them. From that table come the V and J calls and clone size; the DNA was used to work out D and trimming. The repertoire includes fewer than 200,000 clones, roughly 85% of them detected once, and 6% to 7% sits in the top ten.

Material for sequencing was PBMCs. The rearrangement joins TRBV4-2 to TRBJ2-7; no firm D call. The TCR originated in a middle-aged man in good health and CMV-seropositive. The CDR3 sequence: CASSRETTYEQYF. CDR3 DNA: TGTGCCAGCAGCCGAGAAACTACCTACGAGCAGTACTTC.